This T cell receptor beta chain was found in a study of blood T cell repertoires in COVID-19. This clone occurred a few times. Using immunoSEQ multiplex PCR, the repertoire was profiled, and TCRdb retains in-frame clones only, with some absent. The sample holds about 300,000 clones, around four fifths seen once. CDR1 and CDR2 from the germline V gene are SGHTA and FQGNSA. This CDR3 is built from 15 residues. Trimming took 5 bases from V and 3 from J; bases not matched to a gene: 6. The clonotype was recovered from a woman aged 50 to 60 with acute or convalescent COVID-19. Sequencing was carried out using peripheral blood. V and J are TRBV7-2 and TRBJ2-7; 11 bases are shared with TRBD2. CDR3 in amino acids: CASSPGGTSGYEQYF. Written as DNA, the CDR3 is TGTGCCAGCAGCCCCGGAGGGACTAGCGGCTACGAGCAGTACTTC.